This TCR beta chain appears in the sequencing data of a study of cytomegalovirus exposure and HLA in healthy donors. Findings and caveats of the study: Later analysis indicated greater clonal expansion among HLA-associated TCR beta chains than among equally common other chains.

Worth noting for this clone: Its antigen is undetermined.

CDR3 length equals 12 residues. Germline V gene sequence: CDR1 MDHEN, CDR2 SYDVKM. Trimming took off 5 bases at V and 8 bases at J, with 12 bases between the two ends. PCR employed 60 Vbeta and 13 Jbeta primers. The repertoire was sequenced with immunoSEQ multiplex PCR; TCRdb's copy has only in-frame clones and lacks some. The sample holds some 91,000 clones; around nine tenths are singletons and the top ten take around a tenth. The sequence was obtained from a man younger than 40 in good health and CMV-seropositive. The chain carries TRBV28 and TRBJ1-2; a weak D match, TRBD1 (6 bases). Sequencing input: PBMCs. The CDR3 nucleotides are TGTGCCAGCAGTGCAGGGGTTGAGGGCTACACCTTC. Translated: CASSAGVEGYTF.